What follows describes a single T cell receptor (beta chain). Only in-frame clones appear in the TCRdb table, and some are missing; sequencing was by immunoSEQ multiplex PCR. The data show about 24,000 clones, with around 85% seen just once and 1.3% held by the top ten. The data derive from a study of T cells in narcolepsy. The length of the CDR3 is 19 residues. Germline V gene lookup returns CDR1 MNHEY and CDR2 SMNVEV (reference sequence). Losses at the gene ends were 1 base for V and 1 base for J; bases not matched to a gene: 11. The sequence came from a human donor with narcolepsy. The specimen sequenced was CD45RA- memory CD4+ T cells from PBMCs. V and J are TRBV27 and TRBJ2-2, with 8 bases lining up with TRBD2. CDR3 DNA sequence: TGTGCCAGCAGTTTATTACCGCTCACTAGCGGAGAGAACACCGGGGAGCTGTTTTTT. As protein: CASSLLPLTSGENTGELFF.